The 9 T cell receptor beta chains below come from one sample, sequenced in a study of shared clonotypes between healthy human individuals. The assay was immunoSEQ multiplex PCR, and TCRdb's table has in-frame clones only and misses some. The sample comprises roughly 1,500,000 clones, just under 99% of which are singletons, and about 0.35% rests with the top ten. The material sequenced was naive CD4+ T cells sorted from blood. The subset: CD45RA+ positively selected. These receptors all come from a young man in good health.

The chain links TRBV5-1 to TRBJ2-3; D remains ambiguous. Trimming cost V 7 bases and J 4 bases, with 7 bases left between them. The CDR3 has 11 amino acids. Germline V gene lookup returns CDR1 SGHRS and CDR2 YFSETQ. Here the CDR3 reads CASRDPDTQYF. Written as DNA, the CDR3 is TGCGCCAGCCGCGACCCAGATACGCAGTATTTT.

CDR3 residues: CASSQILEITEAFF. CDR3 DNA sequence: TGTGCCAGCAGCCAGATCCTGGAAATCACTGAAGCTTTCTTT. The chain uses TRBV5-4 and TRBJ1-1, with D hard to call. Germline CDR1 SGHNT, CDR2 YYREEE (reference sequence). V gave up 4 bases and J gave up 4 bases, with 14 bases separating them. The CDR3 has 14 amino acids.

This chain connects TRBV21-1 to TRBJ2-1; the table's TRBD2 call for D was not verified on the DNA. TRBV21-1 is tagged as a pseudogene. The CDR3 extends over 14 amino acids. Written as DNA, the CDR3 is TGTGCCAGCAGTTGGGGGGTCCCCTACAATGAGCAGTTCTTC. It translates to CASSWGVPYNEQFF.

The chain has TRBV14 and TRBJ2-7; 8 bases match TRBD1. Losses at the gene ends were 0 bases for V and 2 bases for J; bases not matched to a gene: 9. CDR1 is SGHDN, CDR2 FVKESK, per germline. CDR3 length: 17 residues. The CDR3 is CASSQERTGYRPYEQYF. CDR3 nucleotides: TGTGCCAGCAGCCAAGAAAGGACAGGGTATCGCCCCTACGAGCAGTACTTC.

The chain recombines TRBV2 with TRBJ1-5; tentatively, D is TRBD1 (6 bases). Germline values: CDR1 SNHLY, CDR2 FYNNEI. This CDR3 contains 17 residues. The V and J ends lost 3 bases and 0 bases respectively, with 15 bases between them. The CDR3 DNA reads TGTGCCAGCAGTGAGGGCAGGGGAGGGGGTAGCAATCAGCCCCAGCATTTT. Amino acids: CASSEGRGGGSNQPQHF.

The chain combines TRBV6-6 with TRBJ1-1; D unclear. Trimming removed 0 bases from V and 0 bases from J, with 5 bases in between. CDR1 and CDR2 from the germline V gene are MNHNY and SVGAGI (reference sequence). This CDR3 region has 14 residues. The CDR3 DNA reads as TGTGCCAGCAGTTACTCGCCGGTGAACACTGAAGCTTTCTTT. It codes for CASSYSPVNTEAFF.

As for this clone: The sample has other DNA sequences that encode this CDR3 too. The rearrangement links TRBV28 to TRBJ1-2; no clear D. The V gene lost 6 bases and the J gene lost 2 bases, with 10 bases spanning the gap. The CDR3 is 13 residues long. The V gene's germline CDR1 is MDHEN and CDR2 SYDVKM. CDR3 region: CASSTTVNYGYTF. The CDR3 nucleotides read TGTGCCAGCAGCACCACAGTGAACTATGGCTACACCTTC.

Remarks on this clone: Other DNA sequences from this sample encode an identical CDR3 as well. This chain uses TRBV18 with TRBJ2-1; D is undetermined. Per germline, CDR1 KGHSH and CDR2 LQKENI. This CDR3 spans 11 amino acids. V lost 3 bases to trimming and J lost 8 bases, with 5 bases between them. The CDR3 here is CASSPGYEQFF. The CDR3 DNA is TGTGCCAGCTCACCCGGCTATGAGCAGTTCTTC.

This chain joins TRBV29-1 and TRBJ2-1, with 13 bases fitting TRBD2. Trimming cost V 3 bases and J 9 bases; bases outside gene matches: 8. This CDR3 spans 15 amino acids. Per the germline V gene, CDR1 is SQVTM and CDR2 is ANQGSEA. In DNA, the CDR3 is TGCAGCGTTGATATTACTAGCGGGAGGGCCGGTGAGCAGTTCTTC. Its protein product is CSVDITSGRAGEQFF.